One sample yielded the 4 T cell receptor beta chains listed below, sequenced in a study of PD-1 blockade in classical Hodgkin lymphoma. Assay: immunoSEQ multiplex PCR; the TCRdb copy retains only in-frame clones and omits some. The data hold some 21,000 clones, with around nine tenths observed a single time. The time point was: newly diagnosed, previously untreated cHL patient sample. Magnetic depletion of non-target cells from thawed PBMCs yielded purified CD8+ T cells. Input material: CD8+ T cells from blood. These receptors all come from a human donor with classical Hodgkin lymphoma.

This chain joins TRBV2 and TRBJ2-5; D gene unclear. CDR3 length: 13 residues. V gave up 10 bases and J gave up 4 bases, with 16 bases separating them. Germline CDR1 and CDR2: SNHLY and FYNNEI. CDR3: CATTQEPPETQYF. The CDR3 nucleotides read TGTGCCACCACGCAGGAGCCTCCAGAGACCCAGTACTTC.

This clone was counted only a few times. The chain has TRBV19 and TRBJ1-2; tentatively, D is TRBD1 (5 bases). Germline values: CDR1 LNHDA, CDR2 SQIVND (reference sequence). The CDR3 extends over 12 amino acids. Trimming took off 6 bases at V and 5 bases at J, with 10 bases between the two ends. The CDR3: CASRTEGYGYTF. The CDR3, as DNA: TGTGCCAGTAGGACGGAGGGGTATGGCTACACCTTC.

The chain uses TRBV30 and TRBJ1-2, with 9 bases lining up with TRBD1. Trimming removed 8 bases from V and 7 bases from J; junction bases left unmatched: 5. The CDR3 has 11 amino acids. Per germline, CDR1 GTSNPN and CDR2 SVGIG (reference sequence). This CDR3 is CAGTQGAGYTF. The CDR3 region has the DNA TGTGCCGGGACACAGGGGGCTGGCTACACCTTC.

V gene TRBV5-4 combines with J gene TRBJ1-2; D gene unclear. Germline lookup yields CDR1 SGHNT and CDR2 YYREEE (reference sequence). Trimming took off 2 bases at V and 4 bases at J, with 12 bases between the two ends. The CDR3 is 14 residues long. In nucleotides, the CDR3 is TGTGCCAGCAGCTTCCCCGGTCAGTCCTATGGCTACACCTTC. It translates to CASSFPGQSYGYTF.